The present entry profiles one T cell receptor beta chain with its context. CD45RO-negative CD8 cells positively selected for CCR7 made up the naive population, which excluded terminally differentiated effector memory CD45RA+ cells. This entry is derived from a study of shared clonotypes between healthy human individuals. Clones were sequenced by immunoSEQ multiplex PCR, and TCRdb holds only the in-frame ones, with some missing. The table has 2 million to 2.5 million clones, about 94% seen once. Germline V gene data show CDR1 as SGDLS and CDR2 as YYNGEE. V shed 3 bases and J 8 bases; nucleotides not matched to a gene: 12. The CDR3 consists of 16 residues.

The sample taken for sequencing was naive CD8+ T cells sorted from blood. The chain employs TRBV9 and TRBJ2-1; the match to TRBD2 covers 9 bases. This clonotype was obtained from a man aged 18 to 30 in good health. In nucleotides, the CDR3 is TGTGCCAGCAGCGAGGGTAGCGGGAGCCCCATTTATGAGCAGTTCTTC. This sequence encodes CASSEGSGSPIYEQFF.